The 25 T cell receptor beta chains below come from one sample, sequenced in a study of blood T cell repertoires in COVID-19 (dated by TCRdb to about 2020). The library was produced with the immunoSEQ multiplex PCR assay. This is the immuneACCESS table as TCRdb keeps it, with only in-frame sequences that have V and J called. A part of the clones is gone; compared with another copy, unresolved V genes explain less than half, and the rest is unexplained. The sample table contains some 110,000 clones; only one count was recorded for around four fifths of them. The top ten clonotypes cover 2% to 2.5% of the sample. The source material was peripheral blood. The source of these receptors is a man aged 25 to 40 with acute or convalescent COVID-19.

J is TRBJ2-2 and V is TRBV28; 7 bases line up with TRBD1. Looked up from germline, CDR1 is MDHEN and CDR2 is SYDVKM. J lost 3 bases, V lost 3 bases, and 4 bases had no gene match. The CDR3 has 15 amino acids. The CDR3 nucleotides are TGTGCCAGCAGTTTTGACAGGGAACACACCGGGGAGCTGTTTTTT. Protein: CASSFDREHTGELFF.

The CDR3 is CASSPRTSGNNEQFF. CDR3 bases: TGTGCCAGCAGCCCCCGGACTAGCGGGAACAATGAGCAGTTCTTC. The chain uses TRBV7-9 and TRBJ2-1; 12 nucleotides align to TRBD2. Germline lookup yields CDR1 SEHNR and CDR2 FQNEAQ (reference sequence). The CDR3 has 15 amino acids. Trimming cost V 5 bases and J 5 bases; bases outside gene matches: 4.

The rearrangement joins TRBV30 to TRBJ2-1; the D gene is possibly TRBD2 (5 bases). The CDR3 covers 13 residues. In germline, CDR1 is GTSNPN, CDR2 SVGIG (reference sequence). Trimming removed 5 bases from V and 4 bases from J, with 12 bases in between. DNA of the CDR3: TGTGCCTGGGACCTGAGCGGTTACAATGAGCAGTTCTTC. It specifies CAWDLSGYNEQFF.

V usage is TRBV6-5 and J usage is TRBJ2-1, with D maybe TRBD1 (6 bases). Germline lookup yields CDR1 MNHEY and CDR2 SVGAGI. The CDR3 sequence is 15 residues long. V was cut by 2 bases and J by 0 bases, with 8 bases left in between. The chain's CDR3 is CASSYQDSSYNEQFF. The CDR3 nucleotides are TGTGCCAGCAGTTACCAGGACAGCTCCTACAATGAGCAGTTCTTC.

The genes are TRBV5-1 and TRBJ1-3; D ambiguous. The V and J ends lost 1 base and 4 bases respectively, with 9 bases between them. This CDR3 has 14 amino acids. Per the germline V gene, CDR1 is SGHRS and CDR2 is YFSETQ. The CDR3 DNA sequence: TGCGCCAGCAGCTTGAACATTCCGGGAAACACCATATATTTT. It yields the protein CASSLNIPGNTIYF.

This chain uses TRBV7-2 with TRBJ2-5, with 12 bases lining up with TRBD2. Germline assignment: CDR1 SGHTA and CDR2 FQGNSA. The CDR3 is 18 amino acids. The V gene end was trimmed by 5 bases and the J gene end by 0 bases; junction bases not matched to a gene: 10. Here the CDR3 reads CASSPFGLAGRYQETQYF. CDR3 nucleotides: TGTGCCAGCAGCCCATTTGGACTAGCGGGGAGATACCAAGAGACCCAGTACTTC.

The rearrangement uses TRBV28 and TRBJ2-5, with D tentatively TRBD2 (5 bases). Germline CDR1 reads MDHEN; CDR2 reads SYDVKM. The CDR3 length is 13 residues. V was trimmed by 1 base and J by 2 bases, leaving 5 bases between them. CDR3 sequence (DNA): TGTGCCAGCAGTTTATCGGGGCAAGAGACCCAGTACTTC. It is translated as CASSLSGQETQYF.

This sequence joins TRBV7-8 and TRBJ2-1, with TRBD2 identical over 11 bases. Germline CDR1 reads SGHVS; CDR2 reads FQNEAQ. Trimming took 2 bases from V and 12 from J; bases not matched to a gene: 9. The CDR3 totals 15 residues. CDR3 sequence (DNA): TGTGCCAGCAGCTTAAGGCTAGCGGGGGGTGAGGCGCAGTTCTTC. This translates into CASSLRLAGGEAQFF.

CDR3 amino acids: CASSLRTSGTDTQYF. The DNA for the CDR3 is TGTGCCAGCAGCTTACGGACTAGCGGCACAGATACGCAGTATTTT. V is TRBV5-8 and J is TRBJ2-3; 9 bases line up with TRBD2. The CDR3 has 15 amino acids. Germline CDR1 and CDR2: SGHTS and YDEGEE. The ends lost 2 bases at V and 1 base at J; junction bases unmatched: 2.

This sequence joins TRBV25-1 and TRBJ1-4; 7 bases are shared with TRBD1. The CDR3 consists of 15 residues. Germline V gene data show CDR1 as MGHDK and CDR2 as SYGVNS. J was trimmed by 2 bases and V by 3 bases; bases with no gene match: 3. CDR3 bases: TGTGCCAGCAGTGAGGGGACAGTTACTAATGAAAAACTGTTTTTT. This gives the protein CASSEGTVTNEKLFF. Using reference TRBV25-1 and TRBJ1-4 for the parts outside the CDR3, the full variable domain is EADIYQTPRYLVIGTGKKITLECSQTMGHDKMYWYQQDPGMELHLIHYSYGVNSTEKGDLSSESTVSRIRTEHFPLTLESARPSHTSQYLCASSEGTVTNEKLFFGSGTQLSVL.

The chain uses TRBV9 and TRBJ2-3, with 10 positions matching TRBD2. J gave up 5 bases and V 3 bases, and 6 bases lay outside the gene matches. CDR3 length equals 15 residues. CDR1 is SGDLS and CDR2 is YYNGEE in the germline V gene. CDR3 DNA sequence: TGTGCCAGCAGCGGGAGCGGGAGGGCCTTAGATACGCAGTATTTT. Translated: CASSGSGRALDTQYF.

This chain uses TRBV3-1 (or the pseudogene TRBV3-2) with TRBJ1-4; TRBD1 matches at 7 bases. Trimming at V came to 5 bases and at J to 7 bases, leaving 10 bases not matched to a gene. This CDR3 has 15 amino acids. Germline CDR1 is LGHDT and CDR2 is YNNKEL (reference sequence). This CDR3 is CASSSKGTAAEKLFF. Here the CDR3 DNA reads TGTGCCAGCAGCAGTAAGGGGACAGCGGCTGAAAAACTGTTTTTT.

The genes are TRBV6-1 and TRBJ2-7; 9 nucleotides agree with TRBD2. From germline, CDR1 is MNHNS and CDR2 SASEGT. The CDR3 runs to 14 residues. CDR3 loop: CASSQAGGLYEQYV. The CDR3 DNA reads TGTGCCAGCAGTCAAGCGGGAGGTCTCTACGAGCAGTACGTC.

This chain connects TRBV27 to TRBJ2-7; 9 bases line up with TRBD1. Losses at the gene ends were 7 bases for V and 3 bases for J; bases not matched to a gene: 10. The CDR3 runs 15 residues. In germline, CDR1 is MNHEY, CDR2 SMNVEV (reference sequence). CDR3: CASTPQWTGDYEQYF. The CDR3 region has the DNA TGTGCCAGCACCCCACAATGGACAGGGGACTACGAGCAGTACTTC.

This clone has just one count. The chain carries TRBV27 and TRBJ1-6; maybe TRBD1 (6 bases). This CDR3 is 15 amino acids long. V was trimmed by 3 bases and J by 6 bases, leaving 12 bases between them. CDR1 MNHEY and CDR2 SMNVEV come from the germline V gene (reference sequence). CDR3 protein: CASSFIGGTNSPLHF. The CDR3 DNA follows: TGTGCCAGCAGTTTTATAGGGGGTACTAATTCACCCCTCCACTTT.

With respect to this clone: Other DNA sequences from this sample encode an identical CDR3 as well. The chain links TRBV6-5 to TRBJ1-1, with 10 positions matching TRBD1. Germline-derived CDR1 and CDR2 are MNHEY and SVGAGI. The CDR3 has 13 residues. J was trimmed by 5 bases and V by 5 bases; bases with no gene match: 2. CDR3 nucleotide sequence: TGTGCCAGCAGTCGGACAGGGGGTACTGAAGCTTTCTTT. As protein: CASSRTGGTEAFF.

The chain couples TRBV2 to TRBJ2-3; 7 bases line up with TRBD1. In germline, CDR1 is SNHLY, CDR2 FYNNEI. The CDR3 has 14 amino acids. Trimming cost V 8 bases and J 0 bases; bases outside gene matches: 5. The CDR3 DNA sequence: TGTGCCAGCGGGAGACAGGGTAGCACAGATACGCAGTATTTT. This sequence encodes CASGRQGSTDTQYF.

This chain uses TRBV4-1 with TRBJ1-4; D might be TRBD1 (5 bases). Per germline, CDR1 MGHRA and CDR2 YSYEKL. The CDR3 has 14 amino acids. Trimming cost V 0 bases and J 8 bases, with 10 bases left between them. The CDR3 loop is CASSQDLSGEKLFF. The CDR3 DNA is TGCGCCAGCAGCCAAGATCTCTCAGGGGAAAAACTGTTTTTT.

This clone was observed once. The genes are TRBV10-3 and TRBJ2-5, with 13 bases fitting TRBD2. This CDR3 contains 14 residues. Unmatched junction bases numbered 7, after V lost 10 bases and J lost 5 bases. Germline V gives CDR1 ENHRY, CDR2 SYGVKD. The CDR3 nucleotides are TGTGCCACCAAGGGACTAGCGGGATCGGAGACCCAGTACTTC. It specifies CATKGLAGSETQYF.

The V and J genes are TRBV7-9 and TRBJ2-7; 9 bases match TRBD1. The germline gives CDR1 SEHNR, CDR2 FQNEAQ (reference sequence). V shed 5 bases and J 9 bases; nucleotides not matched to a gene: 11. CDR3 length: 14 amino acids. CDR3 protein: CASSTDRGGVGQYF. Written as DNA, the CDR3 is TGTGCCAGCAGCACGGACAGGGGTGGAGTGGGGCAGTACTTC.

CDR3 region: CASSPSHRVDNQPQHF. As DNA, the CDR3 is TGTGCCAGCTCACCGTCTCACAGGGTTGACAATCAGCCCCAGCATTTT. The chain joins TRBV18 to TRBJ1-5; a possible D gene is TRBD1 (6 bases). V lost 3 bases and J 3 bases, leaving 15 bases between the germline ends. Germline V gives CDR1 KGHSH, CDR2 LQKENI. The CDR3 consists of 16 residues.

The V gene is TRBV27, the J gene TRBJ2-7, with TRBD2 as a possible D gene (6 bases). CDR1 and CDR2 (germline): MNHEY, SMNVEV (reference sequence). Trimming removed 8 bases from V and 3 bases from J, with 17 bases in between. The CDR3 loop spans 14 amino acids. The CDR3 spells CASRQGTGVYEQYV. CDR3 DNA: TGTGCCAGCCGTCAAGGCACGGGAGTCTACGAGCAGTACGTC.

The CDR3 region has the DNA TGTGCCTGGAGTACCGGGATCGAGCAGTACTTC. As protein: CAWSTGIEQYF. This sequence joins TRBV30 and TRBJ2-7; tentative D call: TRBD2 (5 bases). Trimming removed 2 bases from V and 6 bases from J, with 8 bases in between. This CDR3 is built from 11 residues. From germline, CDR1 is GTSNPN and CDR2 SVGIG (reference sequence).

The rearrangement uses TRBV5-6 and TRBJ2-3; 8 bases map to TRBD2. The germline V gene has CDR1 SGHDT and CDR2 YYEEEE. The V gene end was trimmed by 2 bases and the J gene end by 2 bases; junction bases not matched to a gene: 10. The CDR3 extends over 17 amino acids. The CDR3 DNA reads as TGTGCCAGCAGCTTTTATATCGGGAGGGACTCCACAGATACGCAGTATTTT. It specifies CASSFYIGRDSTDTQYF.

The chain recombines TRBV24-1 with TRBJ2-1; 14 nucleotides align to TRBD2. Germline loops: CDR1 KGHDR, CDR2 SFDVKD. The CDR3 loop spans 16 amino acids. Trimming took 3 bases from V and 6 from J; bases not matched to a gene: 3. CDR3 bases: TGTGCCACCAGTGATCCTGGGACTAGCGGGAGCAATGAGCAGTTCTTC. Its translation: CATSDPGTSGSNEQFF.